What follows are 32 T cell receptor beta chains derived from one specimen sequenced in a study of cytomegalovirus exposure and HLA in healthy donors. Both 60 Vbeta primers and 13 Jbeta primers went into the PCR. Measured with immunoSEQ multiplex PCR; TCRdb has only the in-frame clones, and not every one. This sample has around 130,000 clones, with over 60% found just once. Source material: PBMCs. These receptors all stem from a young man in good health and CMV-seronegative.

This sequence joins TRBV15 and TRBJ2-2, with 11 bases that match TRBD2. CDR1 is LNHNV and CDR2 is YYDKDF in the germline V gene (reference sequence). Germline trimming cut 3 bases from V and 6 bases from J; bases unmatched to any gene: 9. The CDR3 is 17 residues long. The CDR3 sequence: CATSRDGTSGLSGELFF. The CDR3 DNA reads TGTGCCACCAGCAGGGATGGGACTAGCGGTCTCTCCGGGGAGCTGTTTTTT.

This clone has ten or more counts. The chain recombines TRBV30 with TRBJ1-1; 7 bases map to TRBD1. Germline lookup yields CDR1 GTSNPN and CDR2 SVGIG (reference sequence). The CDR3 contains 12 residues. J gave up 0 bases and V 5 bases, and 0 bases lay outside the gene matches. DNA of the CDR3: TGTGCCTGGGGGACAGTGAACACTGAAGCTTTCTTT. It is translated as CAWGTVNTEAFF.

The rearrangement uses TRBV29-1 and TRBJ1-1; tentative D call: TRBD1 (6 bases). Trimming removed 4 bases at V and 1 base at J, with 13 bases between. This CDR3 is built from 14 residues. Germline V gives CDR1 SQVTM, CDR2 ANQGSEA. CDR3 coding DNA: TGCAGCGTTGTCCCCGGGACAAGGAACACTGAAGCTTTCTTT. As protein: CSVVPGTRNTEAFF.

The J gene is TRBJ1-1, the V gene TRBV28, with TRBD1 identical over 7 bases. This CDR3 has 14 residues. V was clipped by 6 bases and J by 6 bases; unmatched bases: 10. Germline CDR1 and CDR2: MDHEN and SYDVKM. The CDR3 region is CASSLIQGYAEAFF. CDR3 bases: TGTGCCAGCAGCCTGATACAGGGGTACGCTGAAGCTTTCTTT.

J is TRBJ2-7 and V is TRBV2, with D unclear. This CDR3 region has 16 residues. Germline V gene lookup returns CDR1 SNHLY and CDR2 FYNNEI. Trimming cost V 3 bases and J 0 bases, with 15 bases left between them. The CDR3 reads CASSDIRRQNSYEQYV. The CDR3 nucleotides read TGTGCCAGCAGTGACATTAGGCGGCAGAACTCCTACGAGCAGTACGTC.

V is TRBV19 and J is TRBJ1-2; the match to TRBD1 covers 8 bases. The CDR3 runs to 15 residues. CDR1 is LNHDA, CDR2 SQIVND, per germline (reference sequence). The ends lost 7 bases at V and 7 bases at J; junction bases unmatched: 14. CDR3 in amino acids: CASTPLDREGCGYTF. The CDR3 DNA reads TGTGCCAGTACTCCATTGGACAGGGAAGGCTGTGGCTACACCTTC.

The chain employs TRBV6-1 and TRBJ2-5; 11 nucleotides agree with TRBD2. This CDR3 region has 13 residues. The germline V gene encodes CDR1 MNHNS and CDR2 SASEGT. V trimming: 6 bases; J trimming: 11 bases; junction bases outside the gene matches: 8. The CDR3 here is CASRHYGTSGQYF. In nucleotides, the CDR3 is TGTGCCAGCAGACACTACGGGACTAGCGGACAGTACTTC.

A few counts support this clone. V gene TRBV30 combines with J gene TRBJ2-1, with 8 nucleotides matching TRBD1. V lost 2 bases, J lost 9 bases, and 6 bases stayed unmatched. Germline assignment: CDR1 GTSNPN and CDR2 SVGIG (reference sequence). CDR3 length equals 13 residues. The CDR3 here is CAWSPTGDGEQFF. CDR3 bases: TGTGCCTGGAGTCCGACAGGGGACGGTGAGCAGTTCTTC.

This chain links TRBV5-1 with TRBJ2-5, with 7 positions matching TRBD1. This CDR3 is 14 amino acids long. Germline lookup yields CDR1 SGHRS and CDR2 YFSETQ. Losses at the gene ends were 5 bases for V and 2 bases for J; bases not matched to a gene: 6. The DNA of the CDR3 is TGCGCCAGCAGTCGACAGGGAGATCAAGAGACCCAGTACTTC. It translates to CASSRQGDQETQYF.

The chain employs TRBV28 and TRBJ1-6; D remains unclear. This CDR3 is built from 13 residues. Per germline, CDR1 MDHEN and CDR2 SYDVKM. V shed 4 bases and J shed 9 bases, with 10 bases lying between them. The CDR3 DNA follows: TGTGCCAGCAGTTCCCTGGGAGGTTCACCCCTCCACTTT. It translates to CASSSLGGSPLHF.

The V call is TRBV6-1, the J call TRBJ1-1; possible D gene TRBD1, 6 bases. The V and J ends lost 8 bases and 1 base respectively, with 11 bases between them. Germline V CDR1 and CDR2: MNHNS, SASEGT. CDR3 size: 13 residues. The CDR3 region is CASPAQGNTEAFF. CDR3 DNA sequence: TGTGCCAGCCCTGCACAGGGGAACACTGAAGCTTTCTTT.

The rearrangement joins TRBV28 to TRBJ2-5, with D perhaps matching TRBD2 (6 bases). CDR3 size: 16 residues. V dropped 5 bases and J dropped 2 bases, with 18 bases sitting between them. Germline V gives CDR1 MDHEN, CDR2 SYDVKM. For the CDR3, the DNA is TGTGCCAGCAGTACCCCTATGAAGGGAGGTCAAGAGACCCAGTACTTC. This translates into CASSTPMKGGQETQYF.

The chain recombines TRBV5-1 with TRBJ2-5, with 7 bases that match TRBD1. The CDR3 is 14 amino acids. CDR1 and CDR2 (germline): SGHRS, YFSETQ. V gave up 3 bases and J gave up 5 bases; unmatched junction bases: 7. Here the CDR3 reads CASSSPTGPETQYF. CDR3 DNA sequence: TGCGCCAGCAGCTCGCCGACAGGGCCTGAGACCCAGTACTTC.

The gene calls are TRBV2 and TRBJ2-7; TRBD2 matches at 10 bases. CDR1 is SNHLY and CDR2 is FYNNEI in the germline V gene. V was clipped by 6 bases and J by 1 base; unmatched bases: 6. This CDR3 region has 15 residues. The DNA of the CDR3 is TGTGCCAGCAGGCTCGGACTAGCGGAGTCCTACGAGCAGTACTTC. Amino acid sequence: CASRLGLAESYEQYF.

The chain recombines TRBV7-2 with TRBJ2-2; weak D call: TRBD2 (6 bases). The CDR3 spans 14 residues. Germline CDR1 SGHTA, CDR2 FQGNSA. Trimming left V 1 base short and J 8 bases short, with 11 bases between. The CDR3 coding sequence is TGTGCCAGCAGCTTAGGCGGCGGAGGGGGGGAGCTGTTTTTT. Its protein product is CASSLGGGGGELFF.

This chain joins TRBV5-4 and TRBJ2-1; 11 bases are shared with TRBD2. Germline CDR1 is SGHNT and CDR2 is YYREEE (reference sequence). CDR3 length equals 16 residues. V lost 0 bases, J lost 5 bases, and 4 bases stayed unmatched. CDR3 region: CASSLATSGRNNEQFF. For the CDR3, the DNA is TGTGCCAGCAGCTTGGCCACTAGCGGGAGAAACAATGAGCAGTTCTTC.

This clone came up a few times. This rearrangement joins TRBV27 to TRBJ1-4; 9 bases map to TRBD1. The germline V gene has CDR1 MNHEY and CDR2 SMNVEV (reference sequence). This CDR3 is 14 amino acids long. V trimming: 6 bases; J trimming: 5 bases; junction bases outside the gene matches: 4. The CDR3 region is CASSGTGTNEKLFF. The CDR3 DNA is TGTGCCAGCAGCGGGACAGGGACAAATGAAAAACTGTTTTTT. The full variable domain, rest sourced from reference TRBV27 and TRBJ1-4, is EAQVTQNPRYLITVTGKKLTVTCSQNMNHEYMSWYRQDPGLGLRQIYYSMNVEVTDKGDVPEGYKVSRKEKRNFPLILESPSPNQTSLYFCASSGTGTNEKLFFGSGTQLSVL.

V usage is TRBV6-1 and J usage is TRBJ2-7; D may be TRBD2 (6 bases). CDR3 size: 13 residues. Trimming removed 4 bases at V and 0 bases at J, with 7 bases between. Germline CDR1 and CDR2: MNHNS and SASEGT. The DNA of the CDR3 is TGTGCCAGCAGTGTGGAGGGCTCCTACGAGCAGTACGTC. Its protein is CASSVEGSYEQYV.

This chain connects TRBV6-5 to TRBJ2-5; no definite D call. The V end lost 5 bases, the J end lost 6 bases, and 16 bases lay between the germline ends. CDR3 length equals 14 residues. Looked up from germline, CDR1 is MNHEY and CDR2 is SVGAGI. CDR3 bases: TGTGCCAGCAGTGAAGAGGAAGGCGTTAAGACCCAGTACTTC. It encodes CASSEEEGVKTQYF.

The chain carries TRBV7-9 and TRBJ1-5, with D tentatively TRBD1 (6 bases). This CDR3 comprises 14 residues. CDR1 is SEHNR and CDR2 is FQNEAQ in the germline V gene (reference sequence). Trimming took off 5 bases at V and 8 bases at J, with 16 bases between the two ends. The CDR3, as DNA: TGTGCCAGCAGCCCTGGGGGGGGGCGTGAGCCCCAGCATTTT. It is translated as CASSPGGGREPQHF.

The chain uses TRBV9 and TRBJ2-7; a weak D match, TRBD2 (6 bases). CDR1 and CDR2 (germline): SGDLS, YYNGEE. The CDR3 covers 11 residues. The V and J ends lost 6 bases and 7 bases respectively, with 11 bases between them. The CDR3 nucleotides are TGTGCCAGCACCCTCCGGGGGGAGCAGTACTTC. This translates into CASTLRGEQYF.

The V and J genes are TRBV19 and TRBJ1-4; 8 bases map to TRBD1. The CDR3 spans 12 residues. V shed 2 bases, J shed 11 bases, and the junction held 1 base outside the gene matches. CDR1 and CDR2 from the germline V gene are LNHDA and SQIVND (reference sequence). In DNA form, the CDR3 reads TGTGCCAGTAGTATACAGGGGGCGAAACTGTTTTTT. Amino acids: CASSIQGAKLFF.

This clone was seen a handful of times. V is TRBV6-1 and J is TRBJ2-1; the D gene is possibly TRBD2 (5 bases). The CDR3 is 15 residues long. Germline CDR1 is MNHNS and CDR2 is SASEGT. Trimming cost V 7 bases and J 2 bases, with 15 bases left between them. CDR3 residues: CASTAALLAYNEQFF. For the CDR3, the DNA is TGTGCCAGCACAGCCGCCCTACTAGCCTACAATGAGCAGTTCTTC.

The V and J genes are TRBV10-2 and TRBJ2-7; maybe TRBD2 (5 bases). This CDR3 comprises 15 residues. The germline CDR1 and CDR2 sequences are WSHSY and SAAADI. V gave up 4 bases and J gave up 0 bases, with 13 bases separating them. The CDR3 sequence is CASSGGRTFSYEQYV. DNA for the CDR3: TGCGCCAGCAGTGGAGGGAGAACCTTCTCCTACGAGCAGTACGTC.

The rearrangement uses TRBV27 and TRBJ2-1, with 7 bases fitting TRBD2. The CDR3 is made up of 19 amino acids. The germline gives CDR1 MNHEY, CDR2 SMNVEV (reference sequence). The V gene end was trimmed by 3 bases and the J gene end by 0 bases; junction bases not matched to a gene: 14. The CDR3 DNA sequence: TGTGCCAGCAGTTTCAAGCGGGAAGGCACTCAAATCTCCTACAATGAGCAGTTCTTC. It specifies CASSFKREGTQISYNEQFF.

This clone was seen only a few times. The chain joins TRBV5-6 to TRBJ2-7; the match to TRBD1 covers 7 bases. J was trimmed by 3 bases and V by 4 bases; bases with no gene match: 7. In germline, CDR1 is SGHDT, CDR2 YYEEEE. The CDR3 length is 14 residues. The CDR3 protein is CASSPQGSGYEQYV. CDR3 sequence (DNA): TGTGCCAGCAGCCCACAGGGGTCGGGCTACGAGCAGTACGTC.

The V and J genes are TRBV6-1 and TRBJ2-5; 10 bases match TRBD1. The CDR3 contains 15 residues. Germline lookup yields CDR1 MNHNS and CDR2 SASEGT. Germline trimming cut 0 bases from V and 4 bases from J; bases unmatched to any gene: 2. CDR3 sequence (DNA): TGTGCCAGCAGTGAAGCGGGACAGGGGCGAGAGACCCAGTACTTC. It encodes CASSEAGQGRETQYF.

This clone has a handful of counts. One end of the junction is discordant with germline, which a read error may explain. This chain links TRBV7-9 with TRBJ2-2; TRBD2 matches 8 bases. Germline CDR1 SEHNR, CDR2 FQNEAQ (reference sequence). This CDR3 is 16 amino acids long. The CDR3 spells CSSRPIGGADTGELFF. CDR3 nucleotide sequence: TGTTCCAGCAGGCCAATCGGGGGGGCAGACACCGGGGAGCTGTTTTTT.

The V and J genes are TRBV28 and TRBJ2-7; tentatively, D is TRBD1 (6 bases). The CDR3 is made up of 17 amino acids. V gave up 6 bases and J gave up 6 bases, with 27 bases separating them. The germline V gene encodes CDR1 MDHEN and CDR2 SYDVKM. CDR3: CASRDPQNGGASFEQYF. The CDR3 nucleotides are TGTGCCAGCAGGGACCCGCAAAATGGGGGCGCTTCTTTCGAGCAGTACTTC.

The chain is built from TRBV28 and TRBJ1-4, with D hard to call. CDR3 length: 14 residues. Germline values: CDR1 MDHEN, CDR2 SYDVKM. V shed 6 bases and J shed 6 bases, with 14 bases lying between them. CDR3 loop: CASRTDREDEKLFF. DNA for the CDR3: TGTGCCAGCAGGACCGATCGGGAGGATGAAAAACTGTTTTTT.

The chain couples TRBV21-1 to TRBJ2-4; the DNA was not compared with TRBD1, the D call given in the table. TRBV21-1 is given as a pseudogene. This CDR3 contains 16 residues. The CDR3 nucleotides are TGTGCCAGCAGCATAGGACAGGGCCTAGCCAAAAACATTCAGTACTTC. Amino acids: CASSIGQGLAKNIQYF.

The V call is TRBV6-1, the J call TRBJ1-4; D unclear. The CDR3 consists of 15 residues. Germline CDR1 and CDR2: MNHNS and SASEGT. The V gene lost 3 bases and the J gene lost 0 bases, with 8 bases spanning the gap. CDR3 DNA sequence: TGTGCCAGCAGTGAGCGGCCCGCAACTAATGAAAAACTGTTTTTT. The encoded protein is CASSERPATNEKLFF.